What follows are 30 T cell receptor beta chains derived from one specimen sequenced in a study of T cell repertoires in cytomegalovirus infection. For these TCRs, the target antigens are not known. TCRdb analysed the reads with MiXCR anew, one entry per CDR3 protein. In the table there are more than 300,000 distinct CDR3 sequences, about a third of which are singletons. The sequencing here drew on cultured PBMCs, taken from culture after CMV antigen stimulation. Every receptor here comes from a human donor in good health (CMV status not recorded). Some clones in this sample may be carry-over from other donors' samples.

This clonotype appeared many times. V and J are TRBV7-2 and TRBJ1-5; D is unresolved. This CDR3 region has 14 residues. Looked up from germline, CDR1 is SGHTA and CDR2 is FQGNSA. V was trimmed by 4 bases and J by 0 bases, leaving 7 bases between them. CDR3 residues: CASSSGYSNQPQHF. In DNA, the CDR3 is TGTGCCAGCAGCTCGGGATATAGCAATCAGCCCCAGCATTTT.

J is TRBJ2-3 and V is TRBV25-1; 11 positions agree with TRBD2. CDR1 MGHDK and CDR2 SYGVNS come from the germline V gene. Unmatched junction bases numbered 4, after V lost 3 bases and J lost 2 bases. The CDR3 is 16 amino acids. The CDR3 coding sequence is TGTGCCAGCAGTGACCCACTAGCGGGAGACACAGATACGCAGTATTTT. It yields the protein CASSDPLAGDTDTQYF.

Only a few counts were recorded for this clonotype. V and J are TRBV2 and TRBJ1-2, with D uncertain. V was shortened by 6 bases and J by 6 bases, with 20 bases between the two germline ends. The CDR3 loop spans 15 amino acids. CDR1 and CDR2 from the germline V gene are SNHLY and FYNNEI. Written as DNA, the CDR3 is TGTGCCAGCAGCACTTATTACCAAGACACCGATGGCTACACCTTC. Translation: CASSTYYQDTDGYTF.

This clonotype was counted only a few times. The rearrangement uses TRBV25-1 and TRBJ2-3, with D maybe TRBD2 (6 bases). Germline lookup yields CDR1 MGHDK and CDR2 SYGVNS. Trimming took off 8 bases at V and 8 bases at J, with 20 bases between the two ends. There are 14 residues in the CDR3. Written as DNA, the CDR3 is TGTGCCAGCCGCCAAGGAGGAGGGGCCATTACGCAGTATTTT. Translation gives CASRQGGGAITQYF.

The chain uses TRBV4-1 and TRBJ1-2; D unclear. CDR3 length equals 15 residues. Germline V gives CDR1 MGHRA, CDR2 YSYEKL. V lost 3 bases to trimming and J lost 0 bases, with 11 bases between them. CDR3 DNA: TGCGCCAGCAGCCAGACCAGGAATTCTAACTATGGCTACACCTTC. It codes for CASSQTRNSNYGYTF.

This chain connects TRBV18 to TRBJ2-7, with unresolved D. Germline V gives CDR1 KGHSH, CDR2 LQKENI. This CDR3 has 14 residues. Between the trimmed V and J ends, which lost 4 bases and 3 bases, there was a span of 13 bases. In DNA form, the CDR3 reads TGTGCCAGCTCACATACAGACGGTAGCTACGAGCAGTACGTC. The encoded protein is CASSHTDGSYEQYV.

The chain recombines TRBV12-3 or TRBV12-4 with TRBJ1-4, with 10 bases identical to TRBD1. The CDR3 is made up of 15 amino acids. With V trimmed by 5 bases and J by 7 bases, 7 bases remained unmatched. Here the CDR3 DNA reads TGTGCCAGCAGTCCCGACAGGGGGCGCGGTGAAAAACTGTTTTTT. Residues: CASSPDRGRGEKLFF.

This rearrangement joins TRBV19 to TRBJ1-1; TRBD1 matches at 9 bases. J gave up 5 bases and V 6 bases, and 7 bases lay outside the gene matches. The CDR3 runs to 14 residues. CDR1 is LNHDA and CDR2 is SQIVND in the germline V gene (reference sequence). This CDR3 is CASSRDRVGTEAFF. The CDR3 DNA follows: TGTGCCAGTAGCCGGGACAGGGTTGGGACTGAAGCTTTCTTT.

This clonotype was picked up a small number of times. J is TRBJ2-1 and V is TRBV19, with D perhaps assigned TRBD1 or TRBD2 (5 bases each). CDR1 is LNHDA and CDR2 is SQIVND in the germline V gene (reference sequence). The CDR3 length is 16 residues. Trimming took 2 bases from V and 7 from J, leaving 18 bases between them. The CDR3 region has the DNA TGTGCCAGTAGTATAATCTCGGGGCCTCAGATGAATGAGCAGTTCTTC. Protein sequence: CASSIISGPQMNEQFF.

J is TRBJ2-3 and V is TRBV27, with 10 bases matching TRBD2. J lost 1 base, V lost 7 bases, and 5 bases had no gene match. The CDR3 is made up of 15 amino acids. Germline lookup yields CDR1 MNHEY and CDR2 SMNVEV (reference sequence). The DNA for the CDR3 is TGTGCCAGCAAGCGGGAGGGATTTGGCACAGATACGCAGTATTTT. Its translation: CASKREGFGTDTQYF.

This clonotype was counted at least ten times. The chain recombines TRBV7-6 with TRBJ2-2; D is possibly TRBD2 (6 bases). Looked up from germline, CDR1 is SGHVS and CDR2 is FNYEAQ. With 2 bases removed from V and 5 bases from J, the gap between germline ends came to 12 bases. The CDR3 has 15 residues. This chain's CDR3 is CASSLYGRGTGELFF. Here the CDR3 DNA reads TGTGCCAGCAGCTTATACGGGAGAGGTACCGGGGAGCTGTTTTTT. Drawing the rest from reference TRBV7-6 and TRBJ2-2, the complete variable domain is GAGVSQSPRYKVTKRGQDVALRCDPISGHVSLYWYRQALGQGPEFLTYFNYEAQQDKSGLPNDRFSAERPEGSISTLTIQRTEQRDSAMYRCASSLYGRGTGELFFGEGSRLTVL.

This clonotype appeared a few times. As DNA, the CDR3 is TGTGCCAGCAGTTATGGTTTAGGTCAGTTCTTC. It translates to CASSYGLGQFF. The chain carries TRBV6-8 and TRBJ2-1; D gene unclear. CDR3 length: 11 amino acids. V was clipped by 3 bases and J by 13 bases, with 10 bases between them. In germline, CDR1 is MNHGY, CDR2 SAAAGT.

This clonotype has at least ten counts. This rearrangement joins TRBV7-8 to TRBJ1-5, with TRBD1 matching over 7 bases. The CDR3 has 15 amino acids. The junction had 8 bases not matched to a gene; V was cut back by 2 bases and J by 7 bases. Germline V gene data show CDR1 as SGHVS and CDR2 as FQNEAQ. The CDR3 is CASSLMTGSRQPQHF. The CDR3 DNA reads as TGTGCCAGCAGCTTAATGACAGGGTCCAGACAGCCCCAGCATTTT.

This clonotype has a handful of counts. The rearrangement links TRBV6-6 to TRBJ1-3; D is undetermined. Germline V gives CDR1 MNHNY, CDR2 SVGAGI (reference sequence). Trimming stripped 6 bases from V and 2 bases from J, with 14 bases between. The CDR3 covers 15 residues. The CDR3 sequence: CASSREGTAGNTIYF. DNA for the CDR3: TGTGCCAGCAGCCGAGAGGGCACAGCTGGAAACACCATATATTTT.

This clonotype was seen a few times. This chain joins TRBV4-1 and TRBJ2-5, with TRBD2 matching over 7 bases. Germline V gene data show CDR1 as MGHRA and CDR2 as YSYEKL. V was pared by 8 bases and J by 3 bases, with 12 bases of the junction left unmatched. The CDR3 totals 15 residues. The CDR3 reads CASQGRTSVKETQYF. In DNA, the CDR3 is TGCGCCAGCCAAGGGAGAACTAGCGTAAAAGAGACCCAGTACTTC.

In this sample, this clonotype turned up a few times. The V gene is TRBV6-2 or TRBV6-3, the J gene TRBJ2-2, with 8 bases identical to TRBD1. Germline assignment: CDR1 MNHEY and CDR2 SVGEGT. The CDR3 loop spans 16 amino acids. V was clipped by 3 bases and J by 7 bases; unmatched bases: 10. The CDR3 spells CASSYIVGQGNGELFF. Written as DNA, the CDR3 is TGTGCCAGCAGTTATATCGTCGGACAGGGCAACGGGGAGCTGTTTTTT.

V gene TRBV7-9 combines with J gene TRBJ2-1; 10 bases map to TRBD1. Germline lookup yields CDR1 SEHNR and CDR2 FQNEAQ (reference sequence). Trimming removed 3 bases from V and 7 bases from J; junction bases left unmatched: 6. The CDR3 extends over 15 amino acids. The CDR3 protein is CASSLGQGIENEQFF. For the CDR3, the DNA is TGTGCCAGCAGCTTGGGACAGGGGATTGAGAATGAGCAGTTCTTC.

This clonotype came up many times. The chain combines TRBV7-2 with TRBJ1-2; 7 bases align to TRBD1. The CDR3 covers 14 residues. Trimming at V came to 3 bases and at J to 4 bases, leaving 5 bases not matched to a gene. Germline V gene lookup returns CDR1 SGHTA and CDR2 FQGNSA. CDR3 in amino acids: CASSFDGTVYGYTF. DNA of the CDR3: TGTGCCAGCAGCTTTGATGGGACAGTCTATGGCTACACCTTC.

This clonotype occurred many times. This chain links TRBV2 with TRBJ1-1, with 8 bases lining up with TRBD1. The CDR3 is made up of 17 amino acids. Germline V lookup: CDR1 SNHLY, CDR2 FYNNEI. V shed 7 bases, J shed 1 base, and the junction held 14 bases outside the gene matches. The CDR3 region is CASTRYGQGAPNTEAFF. CDR3 in DNA: TGTGCCAGCACCCGATATGGTCAGGGGGCCCCGAACACTGAAGCTTTCTTT.

This clonotype was observed a few times. The rearrangement joins TRBV7-2 to TRBJ1-2; possible D gene TRBD1, 5 bases. The CDR3 contains 15 residues. The V and J ends lost 5 bases and 4 bases respectively, with 17 bases between them. Germline V CDR1 and CDR2: SGHTA, FQGNSA. The CDR3 DNA sequence: TGTGCCAGCAGCCAAATCGGGGGGAAGCCCTATGGCTACACCTTC. Its protein product is CASSQIGGKPYGYTF.

The chain uses TRBV9 and TRBJ2-1; 8 nucleotides align to TRBD2. The junction had 11 bases not matched to a gene; V was cut back by 0 bases and J by 12 bases. Germline-derived CDR1 and CDR2 are SGDLS and YYNGEE. CDR3 length: 15 residues. The CDR3 spells CASSVEPAGAVGQFF. The CDR3, as DNA: TGTGCCAGCAGCGTAGAGCCAGCGGGGGCCGTAGGGCAGTTCTTC.

This clonotype has just a few counts. The chain is built from TRBV6-2 or TRBV6-3 and TRBJ2-7, with 10 bases aligning to TRBD2. Losses at the gene ends were 0 bases for V and 3 bases for J; bases not matched to a gene: 5. The CDR3 is 16 residues long. Germline V gene data show CDR1 as MNHEY and CDR2 as SVGEGT. The CDR3 reads CASSYSPSSGSYEQYV. The CDR3 coding sequence is TGTGCCAGCAGTTACTCTCCTTCTAGCGGGAGCTACGAGCAGTACGTC.

The chain employs TRBV20-1 and TRBJ2-3; 8 bases match TRBD2. Germline CDR1 reads DFQATT; CDR2 reads SNEGSKA (reference sequence). J lost 10 bases, V lost 3 bases, and 3 bases had no gene match. CDR3 size: 11 residues. This chain's CDR3 is CSARTSESQYF. CDR3 sequence (DNA): TGCAGTGCTAGGACTAGCGAGTCGCAGTATTTT.

This clonotype was observed many times. V and J are TRBV6-1 and TRBJ1-5; TRBD1 might be the D (6 bases). Germline V gene data show CDR1 as MNHNS and CDR2 as SASEGT. The CDR3 sequence is 16 residues long. V gave up 6 bases and J gave up 5 bases, with 20 bases separating them. The CDR3 DNA reads TGTGCCAGCAGCCTCGACAGGCCGGGGGCCTATCAGCCCCAGCATTTT. As protein: CASSLDRPGAYQPQHF.

The chain joins TRBV7-8 to TRBJ2-1; TRBD2 might be the D (5 bases). This CDR3 spans 14 amino acids. With 4 bases removed from V and 16 bases from J, the gap between germline ends came to 23 bases. Germline loops: CDR1 SGHVS, CDR2 FQNEAQ. CDR3 bases: TGTGCCAGCAGCTCCCGGGAACTTAGCCCCCCGCGATTCTTC. As protein: CASSSRELSPPRFF.

This clonotype showed up many times. The V gene is TRBV7-2, the J gene TRBJ1-1; 8 nucleotides agree with TRBD1. The CDR3 covers 11 residues. The J segment lost 11 bases and the V segment lost 4 bases, leaving 3 bases of the junction unmatched. Germline V gene data show CDR1 as SGHTA and CDR2 as FQGNSA. The CDR3 nucleotides are TGTGCCAGCAGCTCACAGGGGGAGGCTTTCTTT. This codes for CASSSQGEAFF.

This clonotype appeared a few times. The chain links TRBV7-9 to TRBJ2-2, with 14 bases identical to TRBD2. CDR1 and CDR2 (germline): SEHNR, FQNEAQ (reference sequence). The CDR3 is 18 residues long. Trimming took 6 bases from V and 5 from J; bases not matched to a gene: 11. The CDR3 region is CASRPTGTSGRWTGELFF. The DNA for the CDR3 is TGTGCCAGCAGACCAACCGGGACTAGCGGGAGATGGACCGGGGAGCTGTTTTTT.

The V and J genes are TRBV4-1 and TRBJ2-5, with a possible D match to TRBD2 (6 bases). Deletions cut 1 base from V and 4 bases from J, with 13 bases between. Germline CDR1 MGHRA, CDR2 YSYEKL. The CDR3 has 15 amino acids. The CDR3 DNA sequence: TGCGCCAGCAGCCAAGTCCTCCGGGAGTCAGAGACCCAGTACTTC. Translated: CASSQVLRESETQYF.

This clonotype was observed once. The chain couples TRBV19 to TRBJ2-1, with 8 bases identical to TRBD2. The germline gives CDR1 LNHDA, CDR2 SQIVND (reference sequence). The CDR3 is 14 residues long. The junction had 11 bases not matched to a gene; V was cut back by 7 bases and J by 9 bases. CDR3 residues: CASNPGLEIGEQFF. The DNA for the CDR3 is TGTGCCAGTAATCCGGGACTAGAGATCGGTGAGCAGTTCTTC. The complete variable domain, with remaining parts taken from reference TRBV19 and TRBJ2-1, reads DGGITQSPKYLFRKEGQNVTLSCEQNLNHDAMYWYRQDPGQGLRLIYYSQIVNDFQKGDIAEGYSVSREKKESFPLTVTSAQKNPTAFYLCASNPGLEIGEQFFGPGTRLTVL.

This clonotype showed up many times. The J gene is TRBJ2-3, the V gene TRBV7-2; TRBD2 might be the D (5 bases). Trimming cost V 5 bases and J 1 base, with 7 bases left between them. The CDR3 has 13 residues. CDR1 is SGHTA and CDR2 is FQGNSA in the germline V gene. CDR3 DNA: TGTGCCAGCAGCCCCGGGGGCACAGATACGCAGTATTTT. Amino acid sequence: CASSPGGTDTQYF.